The rows below give T cell receptor beta chains drawn from one sample of a study of healthy donors' naive CD4 and CD8 T cells. TCRdb processed the reads anew with MiXCR; each CDR3 protein has one entry. The table records about 180,000 distinct CDR3 sequences, 65% to 80% of them present only once. Sequenced: naive CD4+ and CD8+ T cells sorted from blood, pooled from several donors. The source is a pool of human donors in good health; the sample pools cells from several healthy donors. Each CDR3 is given with its conserved first and last residue. Each record gives: CDR3 DNA, CDR3 protein, CDR3 length, V gene, clone size, D gene, J gene. The D gene is left open where the match is weak. For some rows the clone size is stated as once, few or many, or as a class when expanded; others skip it.

DNA: TGTGCCAGCAGTTGGTCCTCTTCTCAGGGGATGGAGCCCCAGCATTTT
CDR3: CASSWSSSQGMEPQHF
length: 16
V: TRBV6-1
size: .
D: .
J: TRBJ1-5

DNA: TGTGCCAGCAGTCCAGGGGCATTTCAGCCCCAGCATTTT
CDR3: CASSPGAFQPQHF
length: 13
V: TRBV27
size: .
D: .
J: TRBJ1-5

DNA: TGTGCCACCAGCTCCAAGGTGGGGCAAAAGAAGACCCAGTACTTC
CDR3: CATSSKVGQKKTQYF
length: 15
V: TRBV15
size: .
D: .
J: TRBJ2-5

DNA: TGTGCCAGCAGTTTCGGGACTTCGGGCGGGGAGCTGTTTTTT
CDR3: CASSFGTSGGELFF
length: 14
V: TRBV27
size: .
D: .
J: TRBJ2-2

DNA: TGTGCCAGCAAGCGGGCTAGCGGGGGGCCGGATACGCAGTATTTT
CDR3: CASKRASGGPDTQYF
length: 15
V: TRBV5-4
size: .
D: TRBD2
J: TRBJ2-3

DNA: TGTGCCAGCAGCCGGACAGGGAATAACGTAAACTATGGCTACACCTTC
CDR3: CASSRTGNNVNYGYTF
length: 16
V: TRBV13
size: .
D: TRBD1
J: TRBJ1-2

DNA: TGTGCCAGCAGTCCCCAGGGACTTGGCAATCAGCCCCAGCATTTT
CDR3: CASSPQGLGNQPQHF
length: 15
V: TRBV12-3/TRBV12-4
size: .
D: .
J: TRBJ1-5

DNA: TGCAGCGTTGAACGGGGGGCGGGTGAGCAGTATTTC
CDR3: CSVERGAGEQYF
length: 12
V: TRBV29-1
size: .
D: .
J: TRBJ2-7

DNA: TGTGCCAGCAGCTTGGTCAGGCGGGAGCTGTTTTTT
CDR3: CASSLVRRELFF
length: 12
V: TRBV5-6
size: once
D: .
J: TRBJ2-2

DNA: TGTGCCAGCAGTTACTCAGATCCCGGGGGAGGAAACACCATATATTTT
CDR3: CASSYSDPGGGNTIYF
length: 16
V: TRBV6-5
size: .
D: .
J: TRBJ1-3

DNA: TGTGCCAGCAGTTACGGGGGTAGCACCTACGAGCAGTACTTC
CDR3: CASSYGGSTYEQYF
length: 14
V: TRBV6-6
size: .
D: .
J: TRBJ2-7

DNA: TGTGCCAGCAGCCGACAGATGGGACAGGTGGTTTACTATGGCTACACCTTC
CDR3: CASSRQMGQVVYYGYTF
length: 17
V: TRBV14
size: few
D: TRBD1
J: TRBJ1-2

DNA: TGTGCCAGCAGTTTTAGCGGTGTAGCCAAAAACATTCAGTACTTC
CDR3: CASSFSGVAKNIQYF
length: 15
V: TRBV12-3/TRBV12-4
size: few
D: .
J: TRBJ2-4

DNA: TGTGCCAGCGCTGGGACCGAAAATCAGCCCCAGCATTTT
CDR3: CASAGTENQPQHF
length: 13
V: TRBV6-5
size: .
D: .
J: TRBJ1-5

DNA: TGCAGCGCCCTAGCGGGAGAGGAGCTGTTTTTT
CDR3: CSALAGEELFF
length: 11
V: TRBV29-1
size: .
D: TRBD2
J: TRBJ2-2

DNA: TGTGCCAGCAGTCCCCTCAACCCGGGAGTAGGGTCCTACAATGAGCAGTTCTTC
CDR3: CASSPLNPGVGSYNEQFF
length: 18
V: TRBV6-5
size: .
D: .
J: TRBJ2-1

DNA: TGCAGCGTTGGAGCCCCTCCCGAGCCCCAGCATTTT
CDR3: CSVGAPPEPQHF
length: 12
V: TRBV29-1
size: .
D: .
J: TRBJ1-5

DNA: TGCAGCGTGACCGTCAGCTTACAAGAGCAGTACTTC
CDR3: CSVTVSLQEQYF
length: 12
V: TRBV29-1
size: .
D: .
J: TRBJ2-7

DNA: TGTGCCAGCGGCGGGTTCCTAGCCAAAAACATTCAGTACTTC
CDR3: CASGGFLAKNIQYF
length: 14
V: TRBV7-9
size: .
D: .
J: TRBJ2-4

DNA: TGTGCCAGCAGCCGGGACATACGCAATCAGCCCCAGCATTTT
CDR3: CASSRDIRNQPQHF
length: 14
V: TRBV27
size: few
D: .
J: TRBJ1-5

DNA: TGTGCCAGCCATGTTGACCACGAGCAGTACTTC
CDR3: CASHVDHEQYF
length: 11
V: TRBV6-5
size: once
D: .
J: TRBJ2-7

DNA: TGCAGCGTTGGATTGCTAGGGGGCGAGCAGTACTTC
CDR3: CSVGLLGGEQYF
length: 12
V: TRBV29-1
size: once
D: .
J: TRBJ2-7

DNA: TGCAGCGTAGGCGACAGGGCCAGCTCCTACGAGCAGTACTTC
CDR3: CSVGDRASSYEQYF
length: 14
V: TRBV29-1
size: once
D: TRBD1
J: TRBJ2-7

DNA: TGCAGCGTCGCCGGGACAGGGGGCGGCTATGGCTACACCTTC
CDR3: CSVAGTGGGYGYTF
length: 14
V: TRBV29-1
size: .
D: TRBD1
J: TRBJ1-2

DNA: TGCAGCGGAAGTATGTGGGCCCGGGGACTAGCGGGAGAGGGGACCTACAATGAGCAGTTCTTC
CDR3: CSGSMWARGLAGEGTYNEQFF
length: 21
V: TRBV29-1
size: .
D: TRBD2
J: TRBJ2-1

DNA: TGTGCCAGCAGCCCCGGGGGACAGATGAACACTGAAGCTTTCTTT
CDR3: CASSPGGQMNTEAFF
length: 15
V: TRBV6-5
size: .
D: TRBD1
J: TRBJ1-1

DNA: TGTGCCAGCAGTTTTCGGACGAGCACAGATACGCAGTATTTT
CDR3: CASSFRTSTDTQYF
length: 14
V: TRBV27
size: .
D: .
J: TRBJ2-3

DNA: TGTGCCACCGCCGGGACTAAATTGAATGAGCAGTTCTTC
CDR3: CATAGTKLNEQFF
length: 13
V: TRBV19
size: few
D: TRBD2
J: TRBJ2-1

DNA: TGTGCCTGGAGTGTCAGGACAGGAACCTCCTACGAGCAGTACTTC
CDR3: CAWSVRTGTSYEQYF
length: 15
V: TRBV30
size: .
D: TRBD1
J: TRBJ2-7

DNA: TGTGCCAGCAGCCGCGAGCGGGGGCCCAAGAACACTGAAGCTTTCTTT
CDR3: CASSRERGPKNTEAFF
length: 16
V: TRBV14
size: .
D: .
J: TRBJ1-1

DNA: TGCAGCGTTGTTGGAGGACACCCCAATCAGCCCCAGCATTTT
CDR3: CSVVGGHPNQPQHF
length: 14
V: TRBV29-1
size: few
D: .
J: TRBJ1-5

DNA: TGTGCCAGCAGTTACCGTGGACGGATGAACACTGAAGCTTTCTTT
CDR3: CASSYRGRMNTEAFF
length: 15
V: TRBV6-5
size: .
D: .
J: TRBJ1-1

DNA: TGCAGTGCGGGTGAGGAGCCTCCCACCCTCCACTTT
CDR3: CSAGEEPPTLHF
length: 12
V: TRBV20-1
size: once
D: .
J: TRBJ1-6

DNA: TGTGCCTGGAGTGTCCAGGGGAGCAATCAGCCCCAGCATTTT
CDR3: CAWSVQGSNQPQHF
length: 14
V: TRBV30
size: .
D: .
J: TRBJ1-5

DNA: TGTGCCAGCAGCCACCCAGGACAGGGTAACACCGGGGAGCTGTTTTTT
CDR3: CASSHPGQGNTGELFF
length: 16
V: TRBV5-4
size: .
D: TRBD1
J: TRBJ2-2

DNA: TGTGCCAGCAGTTTATCAGGGAAAGAGACCCAGTACTTC
CDR3: CASSLSGKETQYF
length: 13
V: TRBV27
size: .
D: .
J: TRBJ2-5

DNA: TGTGCCAGCAGTTACTCCGGGACCAGAGCCAAAAACATCCAGTACTTC
CDR3: CASSYSGTRAKNIQYF
length: 16
V: TRBV6-6
size: .
D: .
J: TRBJ2-4

DNA: TGCAGCGTGAGCCATAGCGATTACGAGCAGTACTTC
CDR3: CSVSHSDYEQYF
length: 12
V: TRBV29-1
size: .
D: .
J: TRBJ2-7

DNA: TGTGCCAGTAGTACGGACCCCAAAACTAACTATGGCTACACCTTC
CDR3: CASSTDPKTNYGYTF
length: 15
V: TRBV19
size: .
D: .
J: TRBJ1-2

DNA: TGTGCCAGCAGCTCGGCAGCAGGGTCATTGAGCTATGGCTACACCTTC
CDR3: CASSSAAGSLSYGYTF
length: 16
V: TRBV5-6
size: .
D: .
J: TRBJ1-2

DNA: TGTGCCAGCAGCCGGTGGACGGAGGGGGATGAGCAGTTCTTC
CDR3: CASSRWTEGDEQFF
length: 14
V: TRBV5-5
size: .
D: .
J: TRBJ2-1